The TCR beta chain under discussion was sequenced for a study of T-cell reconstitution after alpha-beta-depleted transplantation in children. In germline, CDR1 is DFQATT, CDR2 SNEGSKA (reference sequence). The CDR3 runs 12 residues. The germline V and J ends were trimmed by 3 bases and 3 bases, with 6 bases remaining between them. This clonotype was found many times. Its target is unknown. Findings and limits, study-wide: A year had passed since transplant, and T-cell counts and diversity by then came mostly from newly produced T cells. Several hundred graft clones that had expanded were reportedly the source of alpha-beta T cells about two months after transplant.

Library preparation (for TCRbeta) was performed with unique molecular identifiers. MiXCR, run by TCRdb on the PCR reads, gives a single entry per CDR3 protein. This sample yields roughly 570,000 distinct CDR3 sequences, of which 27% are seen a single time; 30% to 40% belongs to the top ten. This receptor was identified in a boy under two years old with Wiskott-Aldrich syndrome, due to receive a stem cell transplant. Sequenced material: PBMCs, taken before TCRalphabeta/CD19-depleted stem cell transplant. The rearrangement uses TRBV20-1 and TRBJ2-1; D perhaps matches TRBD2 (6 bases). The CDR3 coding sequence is TGCAGTGCTAGCGGGAGCTACAATGAGCAGTTCTTC. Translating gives CSASGSYNEQFF.